This TCR beta chain stems from a study of shared clonotypes between healthy human individuals. Study-wide findings and caveats: With a few donors compared, around 5.4% of naive CD4 clonotypes were shared.

Germline assignment: CDR1 MGHRA and CDR2 YSYEKL. The CDR3 spans 13 residues. Trimming pared 1 base from V and 6 bases from J, leaving 9 bases between. Assay used: immunoSEQ multiplex PCR; TCRdb lists only in-frame clones, some missing. Among 2 million or so clones listed, approximately 95% were seen once. Naive CD8 cells lacked CD45RO and underwent positive selection for CCR7, leaving out terminally differentiated effector memory CD45RA+ cells. None of the donors, who were healthy HIV-negative adults, had recently had acute infections or vaccinations. Regarding this clone: Its antigen is undetermined.

The origin of this receptor is a man between 18 and 35 years old in good health. Sequenced: naive CD8+ T cells sorted from blood. The V gene is TRBV4-1, the J gene TRBJ1-2; no reliable D call. The CDR3 nucleotides read TGCGCCAGCAGCCAAGTTAACGGGAATGGCTACACCTTC. This codes for CASSQVNGNGYTF.